Following are 30 T cell receptor beta chains from one sample sequenced in a study of cytomegalovirus exposure and HLA in healthy donors. Sequenced by immunoSEQ multiplex PCR; TCRdb stores in-frame clones only, minus some. This repertoire shows about 160,000 clones, around 89% found once; its top ten account for around 3%. Input material: PBMCs. These receptors were collected from a man aged 18 to 30 in good health and CMV-seronegative.

This clone has just one count. CDR3: CASSPRTSGTNTQYF. The CDR3 DNA is TGTGCCAGCAGCCCCAGGACTAGCGGGACCAATACGCAGTATTTT. This chain connects TRBV7-2 to TRBJ2-3; 12 bases agree with TRBD2. Trimming cost V 5 bases and J 7 bases; bases outside gene matches: 7. Germline V gives CDR1 SGHTA, CDR2 FQGNSA. The CDR3 is made up of 15 amino acids.

In this sample, this clone turned up once. CDR3 coding DNA: TGTGCCAGCAGCGGCGACAGGGTTTTGTACAATGAGCAGTTCTTC. It codes for CASSGDRVLYNEQFF. V is TRBV5-6 and J is TRBJ2-1; TRBD1 agrees at 7 bases. V lost 4 bases, J lost 4 bases, and 8 bases stayed unmatched. The germline V gene has CDR1 SGHDT and CDR2 YYEEEE. This CDR3 has 15 amino acids.

This chain connects TRBV11-3 to TRBJ1-1; the D is unclear. V was shortened by 5 bases and J by 5 bases, with 15 bases between the two germline ends. The CDR3 loop spans 14 amino acids. The germline gives CDR1 SGHNT, CDR2 YENEEA. CDR3 residues: CASSTGGRTTEAFF. For the CDR3, the DNA is TGTGCCAGCAGCACCGGCGGGCGAACAACTGAAGCTTTCTTT.

V is TRBV28 and J is TRBJ1-2, with a tentative D call TRBD1 (6 bases). Trimming left V 6 bases short and J 3 bases short, with 14 bases between. The CDR3 covers 14 residues. Germline assignment: CDR1 MDHEN and CDR2 SYDVKM. The CDR3 DNA sequence: TGTGCCAGCAGGCCCCGGACAGATTACTATGGCTACACCTTC. Translation gives CASRPRTDYYGYTF.

On this clone: This sample includes further DNA sequences coding for the same CDR3. J is TRBJ2-3 and V is TRBV7-9; D ambiguous. This CDR3 region has 14 residues. CDR1 and CDR2 (germline): SEHNR, FQNEAQ (reference sequence). The ends were cut back, 1 base at V and 2 bases at J, with 7 bases in the middle. CDR3 residues: CASSLVQSTDTQYF. The CDR3 DNA follows: TGTGCCAGCAGCTTAGTACAGTCCACAGATACGCAGTATTTT.

CDR3 coding DNA: TGTGCCAGCAGGGGGACTAGTGGTACCTACGAGCAGTACGTC. Its translation: CASRGTSGTYEQYV. The V gene is TRBV6-1, the J gene TRBJ2-7; TRBD2 agrees at 8 bases. The CDR3 loop spans 14 amino acids. Germline V gives CDR1 MNHNS, CDR2 SASEGT. The trim removed 6 bases at V and 2 bases at J, leaving 6 bases unmatched.

The chain recombines TRBV6-6 with TRBJ1-2; D gene unclear. V was trimmed by 6 bases and J by 1 base, leaving 12 bases between them. Per the germline V gene, CDR1 is MNHNY and CDR2 is SVGAGI (reference sequence). CDR3 length equals 14 residues. The CDR3 sequence is CASRNSQINYGYTF. For the CDR3, the DNA is TGTGCCAGCAGGAACTCACAGATTAACTATGGCTACACCTTC.

V is TRBV7-2 and J is TRBJ2-5, with D possibly TRBD1 on 7 matching bases. There are 16 residues in the CDR3. CDR1 and CDR2 (germline): SGHTA, FQGNSA. V lost 5 bases to trimming and J lost 5 bases, with 21 bases between them. This CDR3 is CASSRYQGGPWETQYF. The CDR3 DNA reads TGTGCCAGCAGCCGCTATCAGGGGGGACCCTGGGAGACCCAGTACTTC.

The genes are TRBV19 and TRBJ1-5; 9 bases match TRBD1. CDR1 is LNHDA and CDR2 is SQIVND in the germline V gene (reference sequence). The CDR3 covers 14 residues. The V segment lost 6 bases and the J segment 3 bases; nucleotides outside the gene matches: 3. The DNA of the CDR3 is TGTGCCAGTAGCCGGGACAGGGTCAATCAGCCCCAGCATTTT. Translating it yields CASSRDRVNQPQHF.

The V and J genes are TRBV25-1 and TRBJ2-5; 12 nucleotides match TRBD2. The V gene's germline CDR1 is MGHDK and CDR2 SYGVNS. The V and J ends lost 3 bases and 1 base, in that order; junction bases with no gene match: 6. The CDR3 contains 17 residues. This chain's CDR3 is CASSEGGLAGFQETQYF. CDR3 in DNA: TGTGCCAGCAGTGAGGGCGGACTAGCGGGGTTCCAAGAGACCCAGTACTTC.

J is TRBJ1-5 and V is TRBV5-1; 7 bases are a match to TRBD1. V gave up 6 bases and J gave up 4 bases; unmatched junction bases: 7. Germline CDR1 is SGHRS and CDR2 is YFSETQ. The CDR3 length is 14 residues. The CDR3 is CASTEGTENQPQHF. The CDR3 DNA is TGCGCCAGCACCGAAGGGACAGAGAATCAGCCCCAGCATTTT.

This clone was detected only a few times. The chain joins TRBV28 to TRBJ2-7; TRBD2 agrees at 7 bases. V lost 5 bases to trimming and J lost 4 bases; unmatched junction nucleotides: 11. Germline values: CDR1 MDHEN, CDR2 SYDVKM. The CDR3 has 15 residues. CDR3 sequence: CASSPLGGRAYEQYF. CDR3 sequence (DNA): TGTGCCAGCAGTCCTCTGGGGGGGAGGGCTTACGAGCAGTACTTC.

V gene TRBV7-6 combines with J gene TRBJ2-1; tentatively, D is TRBD2 (5 bases). V shed 5 bases and J shed 0 bases, with 17 bases lying between them. The CDR3 runs to 17 residues. Germline-derived CDR1 and CDR2 are SGHVS and FNYEAQ. The CDR3 spells CASSPLEGSYSYNEQFF. The CDR3, as DNA: TGTGCCAGCAGCCCCCTTGAGGGTTCCTACTCCTACAATGAGCAGTTCTTC.

The chain couples TRBV5-1 to TRBJ2-1; 14 bases are a match to TRBD2. V shed 5 bases, J shed 4 bases, and the junction held 8 bases outside the gene matches. CDR1 and CDR2 from the germline V gene are SGHRS and YFSETQ. The CDR3 sequence is 17 residues long. CDR3 bases: TGCGCCAGCAGTTACGGGACTAGCGGGAGTTCGTACAATGAGCAGTTCTTC. It yields the protein CASSYGTSGSSYNEQFF. The whole variable domain, filled in from reference TRBV5-1 and TRBJ2-1, reads KAGVTQTPRYLIKTRGQQVTLSCSPISGHRSVSWYQQTPGQGLQFLFEYFSETQRNKGNFPGRFSGRQFSNSRSEMNVSTLELGDSALYLCASSYGTSGSSYNEQFFGPGTRLTVL.

The chain couples TRBV6-5 to TRBJ1-5; 8 bases are shared with TRBD1. With V trimmed by 4 bases and J by 2 bases, 1 base remained unmatched. Germline CDR1 is MNHEY and CDR2 is SVGAGI. The CDR3 runs to 14 residues. The CDR3 sequence is CASSSGQGNQPQHF. The CDR3 bases are TGTGCCAGCAGTTCGGGACAGGGCAATCAGCCCCAGCATTTT.

V gene TRBV19 combines with J gene TRBJ1-1, with 10 bases matching TRBD1. Germline V gene lookup returns CDR1 LNHDA and CDR2 SQIVND (reference sequence). Germline trimming cut 1 base from V and 0 bases from J; bases unmatched to any gene: 8. The CDR3 spans 18 residues. The CDR3, as DNA: TGTGCCAGTAGTATAGGGGGTTGGGACAGGGGTTTGAACACTGAAGCTTTCTTT. Its protein product is CASSIGGWDRGLNTEAFF.

This chain joins TRBV6-1 and TRBJ2-7, with 7 nucleotides matching TRBD2. Unmatched junction bases numbered 16, after V lost 11 bases and J lost 6 bases. CDR3 length: 14 residues. Germline assignment: CDR1 MNHNS and CDR2 SASEGT. CDR3 bases: TGTGCCGCAGGCCGCTGGGGGGGAGGAGGCGAGCAGTACGTC. This encodes CAAGRWGGGGEQYV.

This clone was seen more than once but under ten times. This chain uses TRBV9 with TRBJ2-1, with 11 bases fitting TRBD2. CDR1 and CDR2 from the germline V gene are SGDLS and YYNGEE. Trimming removed 6 bases from V and 7 bases from J; junction bases left unmatched: 6. The CDR3 has 14 amino acids. The CDR3 loop is CASNLLAGANEQFF. CDR3 DNA: TGTGCCAGCAACTTACTAGCGGGAGCTAATGAGCAGTTCTTC.

Details on this clone: This CDR3 is also generated by other DNA sequences in the sample. The CDR3 nucleotides are TGTGCCAGCAGTTTATCTAGCGGGGGGGCAAATGAGCAGTTCTTC. Protein sequence: CASSLSSGGANEQFF. The gene calls are TRBV28 and TRBJ2-1; 12 positions agree with TRBD2. CDR3 length equals 15 residues. From germline, CDR1 is MDHEN and CDR2 SYDVKM. Trimming took 1 base from V and 7 from J; bases not matched to a gene: 2.

This chain links TRBV28 with TRBJ1-1, with TRBD1 identical over 9 bases. The CDR3 sequence is 14 residues long. V dropped 6 bases and J dropped 5; count of bases not matched to a gene: 7. CDR1 and CDR2 from the germline V gene are MDHEN and SYDVKM. CDR3 DNA sequence: TGTGCCAGCAGGCTACAGGGGGCAGTGACTGAAGCTTTCTTT. This translates into CASRLQGAVTEAFF.

This chain uses TRBV5-6 with TRBJ2-1; D is unresolved. The V gene's germline CDR1 is SGHDT and CDR2 YYEEEE. The CDR3 extends over 15 amino acids. The V end was cut by 5 bases, the J end by 5 bases, with 17 bases between. The CDR3 loop reads CASRTSPPTHNEQFF. In DNA, the CDR3 is TGTGCCAGCAGGACCTCTCCCCCGACTCACAATGAGCAGTTCTTC. Variable domain in full (rest from reference TRBV5-6 and TRBJ2-1): DAGVTQSPTHLIKTRGQQVTLRCSPKSGHDTVSWYQQALGQGPQFIFQYYEEEERQRGNFPDRFSGHQFPNYSSELNVNALLLGDSALYLCASRTSPPTHNEQFFGPGTRLTVL.

This sequence joins TRBV6-1 and TRBJ1-1; D may be TRBD1 (6 bases). CDR1 is MNHNS and CDR2 is SASEGT in the germline V gene. CDR3 length: 14 amino acids. V was cut by 2 bases and J by 6 bases, with 13 bases left in between. CDR3 residues: CASSELGAKAEAFF. CDR3 DNA: TGTGCCAGCAGTGAACTGGGGGCGAAGGCTGAAGCTTTCTTT.

This chain joins TRBV6-1 and TRBJ1-2, with 9 positions matching TRBD1. CDR3 length: 17 amino acids. Trimming at V came to 2 bases and at J to 8 bases, leaving 15 bases not matched to a gene. CDR1 and CDR2 (germline): MNHNS, SASEGT. CDR3 protein: CASSESSGQGTVGGYTF. The CDR3 bases are TGTGCCAGCAGTGAATCGTCGGGACAGGGTACAGTGGGGGGCTACACCTTC.

V gene TRBV13 combines with J gene TRBJ2-7; the match to TRBD1 covers 9 bases. V lost 6 bases and J lost 2; bases outside the gene matches: 8. Looked up from germline, CDR1 is PRHDT and CDR2 is FYEKMQ (reference sequence). The CDR3 is 15 residues long. CDR3 amino acids: CASRAGTGMPYEQYF. CDR3 coding DNA: TGTGCCAGCAGGGCCGGGACAGGGATGCCCTACGAGCAGTACTTC.

The chain is built from TRBV4-1 and TRBJ1-5; 8 nucleotides align to TRBD1. The germline V gene encodes CDR1 MGHRA and CDR2 YSYEKL. J was trimmed by 5 bases and V by 4 bases; bases with no gene match: 4. The CDR3 runs to 14 residues. CDR3 coding DNA: TGCGCCAGCAGCCCGCAGGGGGCCTATCAGCCCCAGCATTTT. This sequence encodes CASSPQGAYQPQHF.

The gene calls are TRBV7-8 and TRBJ2-7, with D possibly being TRBD1 (5 bases). The CDR3 runs 14 residues. Deletions cut 5 bases from V and 6 bases from J, with 17 bases between. CDR1 is SGHVS and CDR2 is FQNEAQ in the germline V gene. In DNA form, the CDR3 reads TGTGCCAGCAGCCCGCGACAGTCAGGACGCGAGCAGTACTTC. It is translated as CASSPRQSGREQYF.

The rearrangement uses TRBV2 and TRBJ1-5; 9 bases are a match to TRBD1. CDR1 and CDR2 (germline): SNHLY, FYNNEI. Trimming removed 3 bases from V and 6 bases from J; junction bases left unmatched: 6. The CDR3 runs to 15 residues. CDR3 sequence (DNA): TGTGCCAGCAGTGAGGGACAGGGTATCGCTCAGCCCCAGCATTTT. Protein sequence: CASSEGQGIAQPQHF. Looking up the rest from reference TRBV2 and TRBJ1-5 gives the full variable domain: EPEVTQTPSHQVTQMGQEVILRCVPISNHLYFYWYRQILGQKVEFLVSFYNNEISEKSEIFDDQFSVERPDGSNFTLKIRSTKLEDSAMYFCASSEGQGIAQPQHFGDGTRLSIL.

The chain carries TRBV7-9 and TRBJ2-3, with D tentatively TRBD2 (6 bases). Germline values: CDR1 SEHNR, CDR2 FQNEAQ (reference sequence). Between the trimmed V and J ends, which lost 7 bases and 2 bases, there was a span of 19 bases. The CDR3 covers 16 residues. CDR3 residues: CASKMERTTTTDTQYF. The CDR3 bases are TGTGCCAGCAAAATGGAGCGGACTACAACCACAGATACGCAGTATTTT.

The chain recombines TRBV5-1 with TRBJ1-5; TRBD1 matches at 10 bases. V gave up 4 bases and J gave up 7 bases; unmatched junction bases: 8. The CDR3 loop spans 15 amino acids. CDR1 is SGHRS, CDR2 YFSETQ, per germline. CDR3 residues: CASSPGTGAGQPQHF. The CDR3 DNA reads TGCGCCAGCAGCCCGGGGACAGGGGCGGGACAGCCCCAGCATTTT.

The rearrangement uses TRBV28 and TRBJ2-5, with D possibly being TRBD1 (6 bases). Per the germline V gene, CDR1 is MDHEN and CDR2 is SYDVKM. This CDR3 contains 15 residues. Deletions cut 5 bases from V and 3 bases from J, with 16 bases between. The CDR3 DNA reads TGTGCCAGCAGTCCATGGCAGGGGAGTAAAGAGACCCAGTACTTC. It translates to CASSPWQGSKETQYF.